These T cell receptor beta chains were read from a single sample in a study of spatial heterogeneity in lung cancer. TCRdb passed the 5' RACE reads through MiXCR, listing each CDR3 protein once. This table has tens of thousands of distinct CDR3 sequences, approximately 19% appearing once. Here the sequenced sample was PBMCs, taken at follow-up. These receptor sequences come from a male donor with early-stage non-small cell lung cancer. CDR3s include the opening cysteine and the closing phenylalanine or tryptophan.

v_gene: TRBV23-1; j_gene: TRBJ2-3; CDR3aa: CASSPTRTSSYTDTQYF
v_gene: TRBV5-1; j_gene: TRBJ2-3; CDR3aa: CASSLERDTDTQYF
v_gene: TRBV5-1; j_gene: TRBJ2-1; CDR3aa: CASNRMILAGVNEQFF
v_gene: TRBV9; j_gene: TRBJ2-1; CDR3aa: CASSAAGDLRYEQFF
v_gene: TRBV19; j_gene: TRBJ2-7; CDR3aa: CASSIGATYEQYF
v_gene: TRBV20-1; j_gene: TRBJ1-1; CDR3aa: CSASFGYPEAFF
v_gene: TRBV29-1; j_gene: TRBJ1-5; CDR3aa: CSVSQGSSNQPQHF
v_gene: TRBV20-1; j_gene: TRBJ2-2; CDR3aa: CSARVAGAVGELFF
v_gene: TRBV10-3; j_gene: TRBJ2-3; CDR3aa: CAISAGQGGTDTQYF
v_gene: TRBV20-1; j_gene: TRBJ2-5; CDR3aa: CSAKTNGRTANQETQYF
v_gene: TRBV7-3; j_gene: TRBJ2-1; CDR3aa: CASSLSGTNNEQFF
v_gene: TRBV4-2; j_gene: TRBJ1-6; CDR3aa: CASSPGVEYSPLHF
v_gene: TRBV6-5; j_gene: TRBJ2-5; CDR3aa: CASSFGQGRETQYF
v_gene: TRBV6-1; j_gene: TRBJ1-6; CDR3aa: CASTILGYNSPLHF
v_gene: TRBV5-6; j_gene: TRBJ1-1; CDR3aa: CASSLLGQYEAFF
v_gene: TRBV7-2; j_gene: TRBJ2-3; CDR3aa: CASSPMAPRGRTDTQYF
v_gene: TRBV3-1; j_gene: TRBJ2-7; CDR3aa: CASSQGLSSYEQYF
v_gene: TRBV29-1; j_gene: TRBJ2-1; CDR3aa: CSVEGPGTGLRSNEQFF
v_gene: TRBV10-3; j_gene: TRBJ2-2; CDR3aa: CAISDVSGELFF
v_gene: TRBV6-6; j_gene: TRBJ1-4; CDR3aa: CASSSIGTVEKLFF
v_gene: TRBV20-1; j_gene: TRBJ1-5; CDR3aa: CSASGDREFQPQHF
v_gene: TRBV23-1; j_gene: TRBJ2-7; CDR3aa: CASSHRRPGQGAHEQYF
v_gene: TRBV4-1; j_gene: TRBJ2-5; CDR3aa: CASSHTSGTGETQYF